Shown below are 12 T cell receptor beta chains from a single sample sequenced in a study of vaccination effects on CD4 cells after COVID-19. These receptors have no identified antigens. TCRdb's copy holds only in-frame clones and misses some; the assay was immunoSEQ multiplex PCR. The sample lists around 20,000 clones; less than 85% were seen once. Using viral peptide pools, the ViraFEST assay grew out antigen-specific CD4+ T cells prior to sequencing. At the end of 9 to 11 days of culture, CD4+ T cells were isolated. The person's infection with SARS-CoV-2, confirmed by PCR, took place between March and December 2020. The specimen was CD4+ T cells from PBMCs cultured with a peptide pool, collected before COVID-19 vaccination. These receptors were taken from a human donor who had a prior SARS-CoV-2 infection.

CDR3 nucleotide sequence: TGTGTTGAACAGAACCTCCCCTGCGAGCAGTACTTC. Its translation is CVEQNLPCEQYF. V is TRBV15 and J is TRBJ2-7; D gene ambiguous. This CDR3 is 12 amino acids long. CDR1 and CDR2 from the germline V gene are LNHNV and YYDKDF (reference sequence). Combining the CDR3 with reference TRBV15 and TRBJ2-7 gives the whole variable domain DAMVIQNPRYQVTQFGKPVTLSCSQTLNHNVMYWYQQKSSQAPKLLFHYYDKDFNNEADTPDNFQSRRPNTSFCFLDIRSPGLGDTAMYLCVEQNLPCEQYFGPGTRLTVT.

The V and J genes are TRBV5-4 and TRBJ2-1; a possible D gene is TRBD2 (6 bases). Between the trimmed V and J ends, which lost 0 bases and 5 bases, there was a span of 18 bases. The CDR3 loop spans 17 amino acids. Germline CDR1 reads SGHNT; CDR2 reads YYREEE (reference sequence). The CDR3 sequence: CASSLVGWASANNEQFF. The CDR3 bases are TGTGCCAGCAGCTTGGTTGGTTGGGCTAGCGCAAACAATGAGCAGTTCTTC.

The CDR3 DNA reads as TGTGCCACCAGCAGAGACCCAATCGGAAACACCATATATTTT. This translates into CATSRDPIGNTIYF. The gene calls are TRBV15 and TRBJ1-3, with D unresolved. The germline V gene encodes CDR1 LNHNV and CDR2 YYDKDF (reference sequence). CDR3 size: 14 residues. V was trimmed by 0 bases and J by 4 bases, leaving 7 bases between them.

This clone turned up a few times. The V and J genes are TRBV4-2 and TRBJ2-2; 10 bases line up with TRBD1. With V trimmed by 4 bases and J by 7 bases, 6 bases remained unmatched. Germline assignment: CDR1 LGHNA and CDR2 YNFKEQ. This CDR3 comprises 15 residues. The CDR3 nucleotides read TGTGCCAGCAGCCGGACGGACAGGGGGAACGGGGAGCTGTTTTTT. It yields the protein CASSRTDRGNGELFF.

J is TRBJ2-7 and V is TRBV12-3 or TRBV12-4, with D hard to call. The V gene lost 2 bases and the J gene lost 3 bases, with 8 bases spanning the gap. The CDR3 runs to 13 residues. The CDR3: CASSLSPLYEQYF. The CDR3 DNA follows: TGTGCCAGCAGTTTATCCCCCCTCTACGAGCAGTACTTC.

The chain is built from TRBV5-5 and TRBJ1-5; the D gene is possibly TRBD1 (5 bases). V was cut by 5 bases and J by 0 bases, with 18 bases left in between. The CDR3 runs 17 residues. The germline V gene has CDR1 SGHKS and CDR2 YYEKEE (reference sequence). CDR3 sequence reads: CASSPDGGTYSNQPQHF. In DNA, the CDR3 is TGTGCCAGCAGTCCCGACGGTGGGACTTATAGCAATCAGCCCCAGCATTTT.

The sample holds a few counts of this clone. The chain combines TRBV19 with TRBJ2-7; the match to TRBD1 covers 10 bases. The CDR3 has 15 amino acids. Losses at the gene ends were 3 bases for V and 0 bases for J; bases not matched to a gene: 2. CDR1 is LNHDA and CDR2 is SQIVND in the germline V gene (reference sequence). For the CDR3, the DNA is TGTGCCAGTAGTATCGGGACAGGGGACTCCTACGAGCAGTACTTC. Its protein is CASSIGTGDSYEQYF.

This rearrangement joins TRBV5-6 to TRBJ1-1; D is undetermined. This CDR3 is 15 amino acids long. Germline assignment: CDR1 SGHDT and CDR2 YYEEEE. V lost 6 bases and J lost 1, with 16 bases in between. The CDR3 DNA sequence: TGTGCCAGCAACCCCCTAGGACGGGAGAACACTGAAGCTTTCTTT. The encoded protein is CASNPLGRENTEAFF.

The sample holds a few counts of this clone. The gene calls are TRBV11-3 and TRBJ2-7, with TRBD2 matching 14 bases. The CDR3 covers 17 residues. From germline, CDR1 is SGHNT and CDR2 YENEEA. The junction had 5 bases not matched to a gene; V was cut back by 3 bases and J by 1 base. This chain's CDR3 is CASSFAGTSGGSYEQYF. In nucleotides, the CDR3 is TGTGCCAGCAGCTTTGCCGGGACTAGCGGGGGATCCTACGAGCAGTACTTC.

The rearrangement uses TRBV7-9 and TRBJ1-6; possible D gene TRBD1, 5 bases. CDR1 SEHNR and CDR2 FQNEAQ come from the germline V gene (reference sequence). This CDR3 contains 15 residues. V dropped 8 bases and J dropped 8 bases, with 19 bases sitting between them. For the CDR3, the DNA is TGTGCCAGCGGAGGATCCGGGACGATAGATTCACCCCTCCACTTT. This codes for CASGGSGTIDSPLHF.

This clone was found a few times. The chain carries TRBV19 and TRBJ2-7; no definite D call. The V end lost 9 bases, the J end lost 3 bases, and 18 bases lay between the germline ends. The germline gives CDR1 LNHDA, CDR2 SQIVND (reference sequence). The CDR3 spans 14 residues. CDR3 bases: TGTGCCAGCCGGCGGAGACATCCAGACTACGAGCAGTACTTC. It codes for CASRRRHPDYEQYF.

The chain recombines TRBV28 with TRBJ2-7; 9 bases agree with TRBD1. Losses at the gene ends were 3 bases for V and 4 bases for J; bases not matched to a gene: 10. The CDR3 runs 16 residues. Germline assignment: CDR1 MDHEN and CDR2 SYDVKM. CDR3 sequence reads: CASSFEIGTGSYEQYF. The CDR3 DNA is TGTGCCAGCAGTTTCGAGATCGGGACAGGGTCATACGAGCAGTACTTC.